A selection of T cell receptor beta chains follows, all from one sample in a study of response to subunit inactivated influenza vaccine. TCRdb recomputed calls from the RT-PCR reads with MiXCR, one row per CDR3 protein. In the table there are 600,000 to 850,000 distinct CDR3 sequences, about 14% of which are singletons. Source: PBMCs from blood, taken less than 15 days before vaccination. These receptors originate from a man aged 50-59 years who received an inactivated influenza vaccine. Each CDR3 is given with its conserved first and last residue. D genes are given only for firm matches. Some rows mark clone size as missing; the rest say once, few, many or name a class of expanded clone.

j_call d_call v_call clone_size cdr3_aa cdr3_nt
TRBJ1-2 NA TRBV4-1 many CASSQELNYGYTF TGCGCCAGCAGCCAGGAACTCAACTATGGCTACACCTTC
TRBJ2-1 TRBD2 TRBV10-2 many CASTSGLAGGPGEQFF TGCGCCAGCACCTCCGGACTAGCGGGGGGGCCAGGTGAGCAGTTCTTC
TRBJ1-1 TRBD1 TRBV12-3/TRBV12-4 few CASSLGQGLTEAFF TGTGCCAGCAGTTTGGGACAGGGGTTAACTGAAGCTTTCTTT
TRBJ2-3 TRBD1 TRBV5-1 NA CASSLAGGQVGHGQYF TGCGCCAGCAGCTTGGCCGGGGGACAGGTTGGGCATGGGCAGTATTTT
TRBJ1-3 TRBD1 TRBV28 few CASSYAQGNRNTIYF TGTGCCAGCAGTTATGCACAGGGGAACAGAAACACCATATATTTT
TRBJ2-2 NA TRBV2 NA CASSASPVYPFWRGNTGELFF TGTGCCAGCAGTGCCTCGCCGGTTTATCCTTTTTGGAGGGGGAACACCGGGGAGCTGTTTTTT
TRBJ2-2 NA TRBV3-1 NA CASSQLILSVDILNTGELFF TGTGCCAGCAGCCAACTCATCCTAAGTGTGGACATACTAAACACCGGGGAGCTGTTTTTT
TRBJ2-1 NA TRBV7-3 NA CASSVGPGLYNEQFF TGTGCCAGCAGCGTCGGTCCGGGGTTATACAATGAGCAGTTCTTC
TRBJ1-4 TRBD1 TRBV30 few CAWCPGGNEKLFF TGTGCCTGGTGTCCAGGGGGCAATGAAAAACTGTTTTTT
TRBJ2-5 NA TRBV11-2 few CASSQKNRQETQYF TGTGCCAGCAGCCAAAAAAACCGGCAAGAGACCCAGTACTTC
TRBJ1-6 NA TRBV7-9 NA CASSLVGDLRSPLHF TGTGCCAGCAGCTTAGTGGGGGATTTACGTTCACCCCTCCACTTT
TRBJ1-2 TRBD1 TRBV29-1 few CSVEGQGYGYTF TGCAGCGTTGAAGGACAGGGATATGGCTACACCTTC
TRBJ2-2 NA TRBV7-2 many CASSYQSGNTGELFF TGTGCCAGCAGTTACCAATCAGGGAACACCGGGGAGCTGTTTTTT
TRBJ2-3 NA TRBV4-2 few CASSQDHGSSTDTQYF TGCGCCAGCAGCCAAGATCATGGTTCTAGCACAGATACGCAGTATTTT
TRBJ2-7 NA TRBV6-1 NA CASSETSDGVYEQYF TGTGCCAGCAGTGAAACCTCGGATGGAGTCTACGAGCAGTACTTC
TRBJ2-1 TRBD1 TRBV10-3 many CAISNYDREEQFF TGTGCCATCAGTAACTATGACAGGGAAGAGCAGTTCTTC
TRBJ2-3 NA TRBV5-1 few CASSLGFGTQGGTDTQYF TGCGCCAGCAGCTTGGGGTTCGGGACCCAAGGAGGAACAGATACGCAGTATTTT
TRBJ2-5 NA TRBV18 few CASQAAGGRGETQYF TGTGCCAGCCAAGCAGCGGGCGGGCGGGGAGAGACCCAGTACTTC
TRBJ1-1 NA TRBV6-2/TRBV6-3 few CASAVTPTEAFF TGTGCCAGCGCGGTCACACCGACTGAAGCTTTCTTT
TRBJ1-1 NA TRBV12-3/TRBV12-4 once CASSTPRGRGSNTEAFF TGTGCCAGCAGCACTCCCCGGGGTCGAGGGTCGAACACTGAAGCTTTCTTT
TRBJ2-6 TRBD2 TRBV11-2 NA CASSPGPGRGGLSGANVLTF TGTGCCAGCAGCCCCGGCCCGGGTCGGGGGGGTCTCTCTGGGGCCAACGTCCTGACTTTC
TRBJ1-3 NA TRBV4-3 NA CASSQLRATSGNTIYF TGCGCCAGCAGCCAATTAAGGGCTACCTCTGGAAACACCATATATTTT
TRBJ2-1 TRBD1 TRBV30 NA CAGDRGDEQFF TGTGCCGGGGACAGGGGGGATGAGCAGTTCTTC
TRBJ2-1 NA TRBV7-2 many CASSLEPTPHNEQFF TGTGCCAGCAGCTTAGAACCGACTCCTCATAATGAGCAGTTCTTC
TRBJ1-5 NA TRBV6-2/TRBV6-3 NA CASRTPGSAGQPQHF TGTGCCAGCCGAACCCCGGGGTCCGCTGGGCAGCCCCAGCATTTT